Below are 10 T cell receptor beta chains sequenced from a single sample in a study of cytomegalovirus exposure and HLA in healthy donors. PCR employed 60 Vbeta and 13 Jbeta primers. The table came from immunoSEQ multiplex PCR; TCRdb's copy has only in-frame clones and leaves some out. In the table there are around 200,000 clones, approximately 80% of which are singletons. The sequenced sample was PBMCs. Every receptor here comes from a woman between 50 and 59 years old in good health and CMV-seropositive.

V usage is TRBV7-3 and J usage is TRBJ2-1, with 11 positions matching TRBD2. This CDR3 is 17 amino acids long. Per germline, CDR1 SGHTA and CDR2 FQGTGA. Trimming took 4 bases from V and 2 from J; bases not matched to a gene: 7. CDR3 nucleotides: TGTGCCAGCAGCTCCTCTACGGGACTAGCGGCCTACAATGAGCAGTTCTTC. This codes for CASSSSTGLAAYNEQFF.

V gene TRBV15 combines with J gene TRBJ2-2, with 8 nucleotides matching TRBD1. Unmatched junction bases numbered 7, after V lost 3 bases and J lost 7 bases. The CDR3 is made up of 15 amino acids. The germline CDR1 and CDR2 sequences are LNHNV and YYDKDF (reference sequence). As DNA, the CDR3 is TGTGCCACCAGCAGGGTCAGGGGGCAGGGCGGGGAGCTGTTTTTT. Translating it yields CATSRVRGQGGELFF.

CDR3 in DNA: TGTGCCAGCAGCGTAGGTTGGGGGGACGCCGAAGATACGCAGTATTTT. It is translated as CASSVGWGDAEDTQYF. V gene TRBV9 combines with J gene TRBJ2-3; D might be TRBD2 (6 bases). There are 16 residues in the CDR3. Trimming took off 0 bases at V and 5 bases at J, with 16 bases between the two ends. CDR1 SGDLS and CDR2 YYNGEE come from the germline V gene.

The rearrangement uses TRBV2 and TRBJ2-3, with a tentative D call TRBD2 (7 bases). Germline loops: CDR1 SNHLY, CDR2 FYNNEI. The CDR3 sequence is 17 residues long. V was shortened by 1 base and J by 1 base, with 15 bases between the two germline ends. In DNA, the CDR3 is TGTGCCAGCAGTGAAGGTTTTCGGGGGGCCCGCACAGATACGCAGTATTTT. It is translated as CASSEGFRGARTDTQYF.

The chain uses TRBV7-9 and TRBJ1-3; D is undetermined. Trimming left V 11 bases short and J 4 bases short, with 27 bases between. The CDR3 has 17 amino acids. CDR1 and CDR2 (germline): SEHNR, FQNEAQ (reference sequence). The CDR3 loop reads CAWRSGLGESRGNTIYF. DNA of the CDR3: TGTGCCTGGCGCTCGGGCCTCGGGGAATCTCGGGGAAACACCATATATTTT.

The V and J genes are TRBV4-1 and TRBJ2-3; the D is unclear. CDR1 is MGHRA, CDR2 YSYEKL, per germline. Trimming cost V 4 bases and J 0 bases, with 5 bases left between them. This CDR3 is 13 amino acids long. The CDR3 protein is CASSLRSTDTQYF. Written as DNA, the CDR3 is TGCGCCAGCAGCCTACGGAGCACAGATACGCAGTATTTT.

The chain has TRBV6-1 and TRBJ1-5; D not resolved. The V end was cut by 5 bases, the J end by 6 bases, with 14 bases between. Per the germline V gene, CDR1 is MNHNS and CDR2 is SASEGT. CDR3 length: 14 amino acids. The CDR3 nucleotides read TGTGCCAGCAGTCTGTCCCTGGCAGGTCAGCCCCAGCATTTT. Amino acid sequence: CASSLSLAGQPQHF.

The rearrangement links TRBV6-5 to TRBJ2-5; the match to TRBD2 covers 11 bases. Germline CDR1 is MNHEY and CDR2 is SVGAGI. The CDR3 has 15 residues. Unmatched junction bases numbered 9, after V lost 6 bases and J lost 6 bases. CDR3 coding DNA: TGTGCCAGCAGGGGGGCTAGCGGGGGGAAACAGACCCAGTACTTC. Amino acids: CASRGASGGKQTQYF.

The chain uses TRBV6-6 and TRBJ2-2; D is perhaps TRBD1 (6 bases). The CDR3 has 15 amino acids. The germline V gene encodes CDR1 MNHNY and CDR2 SVGAGI (reference sequence). The V end lost 6 bases, the J end lost 1 base, and 12 bases lay between the germline ends. The CDR3 protein is CASSQRGGNTGELFF. Written as DNA, the CDR3 is TGTGCCAGCAGCCAAAGAGGGGGGAACACCGGGGAGCTGTTTTTT.

The chain carries TRBV11-2 and TRBJ2-5; 7 nucleotides line up with TRBD1. The CDR3 contains 14 residues. Per germline, CDR1 SGHAT and CDR2 FQNNGV. Trimming at V came to 4 bases and at J to 4 bases, leaving 6 bases not matched to a gene. The CDR3 loop reads CASSSDRAAETQYF. Here the CDR3 DNA reads TGTGCCAGCAGCTCCGACAGGGCTGCAGAGACCCAGTACTTC.